This TCR beta chain was sequenced in a study of cytomegalovirus exposure and HLA in healthy donors. A multiplex PCR was run with 60 Vbeta primers and 13 Jbeta primers. This table comes from immunoSEQ multiplex PCR, and its TCRdb copy is limited to in-frame clones, with some not included. The table has about 150,000 clones, 64% seen once. Study observations and caveats: As a later analysis showed, a missense DCLRE1C variant was linked to trimming of TCR beta V- and J-genes. CMV serostatus was the only immune exposure information that was available. Follow-up analysis seemed to connect common viral pathogens with several of the most significant clusters identified. Per a later analysis, HLA-associated TCR beta chains showed more clonal expansion than other, equally common TCR beta chains.

Remarks on this clone: Its antigen is currently unknown.

Material for sequencing was PBMCs. The receptor comes from a woman aged 25 to 45 in good health and CMV-seropositive.

The CDR3 reads CASSQDFQREVYEQYF. CDR3 DNA sequence: TGTGCCAGCAGCCAAGATTTTCAGCGGGAGGTTTACGAGCAGTACTTC. The chain recombines TRBV4-2 with TRBJ2-7; 9 bases are a match to TRBD2. The CDR3 is 16 amino acids. In germline, CDR1 is LGHNA, CDR2 YNFKEQ. After removal of 0 bases from V and 4 bases from J, the junction contained 7 bases not matched to a gene.